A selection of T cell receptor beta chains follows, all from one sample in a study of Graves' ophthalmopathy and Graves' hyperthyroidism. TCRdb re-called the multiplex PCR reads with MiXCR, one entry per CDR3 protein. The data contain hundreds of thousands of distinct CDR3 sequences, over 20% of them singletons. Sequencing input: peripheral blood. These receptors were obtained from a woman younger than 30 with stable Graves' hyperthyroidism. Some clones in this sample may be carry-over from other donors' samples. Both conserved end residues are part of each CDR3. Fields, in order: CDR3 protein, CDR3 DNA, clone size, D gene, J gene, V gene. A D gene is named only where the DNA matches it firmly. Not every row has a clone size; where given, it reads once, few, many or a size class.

CDR3aa: CATSDPFVAESNTGELFF
CDR3nt: TGTGCCACCAGTGATCCTTTCGTAGCGGAGTCGAACACCGGGGAGCTGTTTTTT
abundance: few
d_gene: .
j_gene: TRBJ2-2
v_gene: TRBV24-1

CDR3aa: CASSEPGGSNQPQHF
CDR3nt: TGTGCCAGCAGTGAACCAGGGGGTAGCAATCAGCCCCAGCATTTT
abundance: many
d_gene: TRBD1
j_gene: TRBJ1-5
v_gene: TRBV6-1

CDR3aa: CSSGTGNTEAFF
CDR3nt: TGCAGCAGTGGGACAGGGAACACTGAAGCTTTCTTT
abundance: many
d_gene: TRBD1
j_gene: TRBJ1-1
v_gene: TRBV29-1

CDR3aa: CSAGTGFLTSQETQYF
CDR3nt: TGCAGTGCTGGGACAGGGTTTCTGACATCGCAGGAGACCCAGTACTTC
abundance: many
d_gene: TRBD1
j_gene: TRBJ2-5
v_gene: TRBV20-1

CDR3aa: CASSLVRGEYGYTF
CDR3nt: TGTGCCAGCAGCTTAGTTAGGGGGGAATATGGCTACACCTTC
abundance: few
d_gene: .
j_gene: TRBJ1-2
v_gene: TRBV7-2

CDR3aa: CASSLAPGDAGYEQYF
CDR3nt: TGTGCCAGCAGCTTAGCCCCAGGGGATGCGGGCTACGAGCAGTACTTC
abundance: many
d_gene: .
j_gene: TRBJ2-7
v_gene: TRBV13

CDR3aa: CASSQPGTEVGGYTF
CDR3nt: TGTGCCAGCAGCCAGCCCGGGACAGAGGTCGGCGGCTACACCTTC
abundance: .
d_gene: TRBD1
j_gene: TRBJ1-2
v_gene: TRBV3-1

CDR3aa: CASGNAGGSSQPQHF
CDR3nt: TGTGCCAGCGGAAACGCAGGGGGTTCTAGTCAGCCCCAGCATTTT
abundance: many
d_gene: TRBD1
j_gene: TRBJ1-5
v_gene: TRBV28

CDR3aa: CASYGAGNTEAFF
CDR3nt: TGTGCCAGTTATGGGGCGGGGAACACTGAAGCTTTCTTT
abundance: .
d_gene: .
j_gene: TRBJ1-1
v_gene: TRBV6-2/TRBV6-3

CDR3aa: CASSYFGYRDYEQYF
CDR3nt: TGTGCCAGCAGTTACTTCGGATATCGTGACTACGAGCAGTACTTC
abundance: few
d_gene: .
j_gene: TRBJ2-7
v_gene: TRBV6-2/TRBV6-3

CDR3aa: CASSFRQRGYTF
CDR3nt: TGTGCCAGCAGTTTTAGACAGAGAGGCTACACCTTC
abundance: .
d_gene: .
j_gene: TRBJ1-2
v_gene: TRBV28

CDR3aa: CASSFVGGDSNQPQHF
CDR3nt: TGCGCCAGCAGCTTTGTGGGAGGGGACAGCAATCAGCCCCAGCATTTT
abundance: many
d_gene: .
j_gene: TRBJ1-5
v_gene: TRBV5-1

CDR3aa: CASSPTGGGTEAFF
CDR3nt: TGTGCCAGCAGCCCAACAGGGGGAGGCACTGAAGCTTTCTTT
abundance: many
d_gene: TRBD1
j_gene: TRBJ1-1
v_gene: TRBV7-9

CDR3aa: CASSHERSSYEQYF
CDR3nt: TGTGCCAGCAGCCACGAAAGGAGCTCCTACGAGCAGTACTTC
abundance: few
d_gene: .
j_gene: TRBJ2-7
v_gene: TRBV3-1

CDR3aa: CASSMKGKGGNYGYTF
CDR3nt: TGTGCCAGTAGTATGAAGGGGAAAGGGGGCAACTATGGCTACACCTTC
abundance: .
d_gene: TRBD1
j_gene: TRBJ1-2
v_gene: TRBV19

CDR3aa: CASSPGVVYGYTF
CDR3nt: TGCGCCAGCAGTCCCGGTGTGGTATATGGCTACACCTTC
abundance: few
d_gene: .
j_gene: TRBJ1-2
v_gene: TRBV4-1

CDR3aa: CATSRGGDTGELFF
CDR3nt: TGTGCCACCAGCAGAGGGGGGGACACCGGGGAGCTGTTTTTT
abundance: .
d_gene: .
j_gene: TRBJ2-2
v_gene: TRBV15

CDR3aa: CASTHATETYEQYF
CDR3nt: TGTGCCAGCACCCATGCGACGGAAACCTACGAGCAGTACTTC
abundance: .
d_gene: .
j_gene: TRBJ2-7
v_gene: TRBV7-3

CDR3aa: CASSRDGFSGNTIYF
CDR3nt: TGTGCCAGCAGCCGGGACGGATTCTCTGGAAACACCATATATTTT
abundance: few
d_gene: .
j_gene: TRBJ1-3
v_gene: TRBV12-3/TRBV12-4

CDR3aa: CASSSTGAFSPYSNQPQHF
CDR3nt: TGTGCCAGCAGTTCGACAGGGGCCTTCTCTCCCTATAGCAATCAGCCCCAGCATTTT
abundance: many
d_gene: TRBD1
j_gene: TRBJ1-5
v_gene: TRBV12-3/TRBV12-4

CDR3aa: CASSIRTQGYEQYF
CDR3nt: TGTGCCAGTAGTATTCGTACACAGGGTTACGAGCAGTACTTC
abundance: many
d_gene: .
j_gene: TRBJ2-7
v_gene: TRBV19

CDR3aa: CANSLARQVWNTDAFF
CDR3nt: TGCGCCAACAGCTTGGCGAGACAGGTATGGAACACTGATGCTTTCTTT
abundance: once
d_gene: .
j_gene: TRBJ1-1
v_gene: TRBV5-1

CDR3aa: CASSLFGLLGGYTF
CDR3nt: TGTGCCAGCAGCTTATTCGGACTCCTGGGGGGCTACACCTTC
abundance: .
d_gene: .
j_gene: TRBJ1-2
v_gene: TRBV7-8

CDR3aa: CASSSLTIAKNIKYF
CDR3nt: TGTGCCAGCAGTTCCCTCACAATAGCCAAAAACATTAAGTACTTC
abundance: few
d_gene: .
j_gene: TRBJ2-4
v_gene: TRBV12-3/TRBV12-4

CDR3aa: CASSMTPGDIQYF
CDR3nt: TGTGCCAGTAGTATGACCCCGGGCGACATTCAGTACTTC
abundance: .
d_gene: .
j_gene: TRBJ2-4
v_gene: TRBV19

CDR3aa: CAWSRSGLDTPEQYF
CDR3nt: TGTGCCTGGAGTAGGAGTGGGCTTGACACGCCGGAGCAGTACTTC
abundance: many
d_gene: .
j_gene: TRBJ2-7
v_gene: TRBV30

CDR3aa: CASSVEASGGQEETQYF
CDR3nt: TGTGCCAGCAGCGTAGAGGCTAGCGGGGGGCAAGAAGAGACCCAGTACTTC
abundance: many
d_gene: TRBD2
j_gene: TRBJ2-5
v_gene: TRBV9

CDR3aa: CSARALGDSSYEQYF
CDR3nt: TGCAGTGCTAGGGCGTTAGGGGACAGCTCCTACGAGCAGTACTTC
abundance: .
d_gene: TRBD1
j_gene: TRBJ2-7
v_gene: TRBV20-1

CDR3aa: CSARRTGTAYEQYF
CDR3nt: TGCAGTGCTAGGAGGACAGGGACTGCCTACGAGCAGTACTTC
abundance: few
d_gene: TRBD1
j_gene: TRBJ2-7
v_gene: TRBV20-1

CDR3aa: CASSYTVQQPQHF
CDR3nt: TGTGCCAGCAGCTATACGGTGCAACAGCCCCAGCATTTT
abundance: few
d_gene: .
j_gene: TRBJ1-5
v_gene: TRBV6-2/TRBV6-3

CDR3aa: CASRREGYLYGYTF
CDR3nt: TGTGCCAGCAGACGTGAGGGCTACCTCTATGGCTACACCTTC
abundance: few
d_gene: .
j_gene: TRBJ1-2
v_gene: TRBV12-3/TRBV12-4

CDR3aa: CASSPGEIAGETQYF
CDR3nt: TGTGCCAGCAGCCCCGGTGAGATAGCAGGGGAGACCCAGTACTTC
abundance: few
d_gene: .
j_gene: TRBJ2-5
v_gene: TRBV27

CDR3aa: CASLADPRTEAFF
CDR3nt: TGTGCCAGTTTGGCAGACCCGAGAACTGAAGCTTTCTTT
abundance: .
d_gene: .
j_gene: TRBJ1-1
v_gene: TRBV18

CDR3aa: CASSYSGTQETQYF
CDR3nt: TGTGCCAGCAGTTACTCCGGGACGCAAGAGACCCAGTACTTC
abundance: .
d_gene: .
j_gene: TRBJ2-5
v_gene: TRBV6-5

CDR3aa: CASSLRKDSAFWEQYF
CDR3nt: TGTGCCAGCAGCTTAAGGAAGGACAGCGCCTTCTGGGAGCAGTACTTC
abundance: few
d_gene: .
j_gene: TRBJ2-7
v_gene: TRBV11-1

CDR3aa: CASGQGRGRETQYF
CDR3nt: TGTGCCAGCGGACAGGGTCGGGGGAGAGAGACCCAGTACTTC
abundance: many
d_gene: TRBD1
j_gene: TRBJ2-5
v_gene: TRBV2

CDR3aa: CASSVGLLSSGANVLTF
CDR3nt: TGTGCCAGCAGCGTCGGACTGCTGAGCTCTGGGGCCAACGTCCTGACTTTC
abundance: many
d_gene: .
j_gene: TRBJ2-6
v_gene: TRBV7-2